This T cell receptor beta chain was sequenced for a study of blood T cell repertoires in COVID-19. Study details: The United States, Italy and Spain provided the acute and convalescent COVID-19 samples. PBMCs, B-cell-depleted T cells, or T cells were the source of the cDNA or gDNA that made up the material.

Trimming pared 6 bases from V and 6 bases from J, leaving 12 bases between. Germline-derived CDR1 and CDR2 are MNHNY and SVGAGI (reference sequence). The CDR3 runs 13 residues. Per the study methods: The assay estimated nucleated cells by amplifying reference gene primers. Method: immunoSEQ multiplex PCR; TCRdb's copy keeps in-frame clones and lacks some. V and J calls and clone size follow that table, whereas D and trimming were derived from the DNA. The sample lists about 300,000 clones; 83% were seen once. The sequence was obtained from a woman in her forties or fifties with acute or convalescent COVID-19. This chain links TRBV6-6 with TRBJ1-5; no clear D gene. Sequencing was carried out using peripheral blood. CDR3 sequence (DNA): TGTGCCAGCAGGAGGGAGGTTAGTCAGCCCCAGCATTTT. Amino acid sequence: CASRREVSQPQHF.